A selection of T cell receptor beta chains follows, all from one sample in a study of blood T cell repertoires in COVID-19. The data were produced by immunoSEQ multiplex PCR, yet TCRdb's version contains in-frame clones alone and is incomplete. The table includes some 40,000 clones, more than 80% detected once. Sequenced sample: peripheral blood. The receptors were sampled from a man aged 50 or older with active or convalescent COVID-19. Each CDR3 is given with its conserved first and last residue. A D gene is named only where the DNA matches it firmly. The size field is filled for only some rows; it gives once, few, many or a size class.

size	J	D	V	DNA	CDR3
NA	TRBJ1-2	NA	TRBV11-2	TGTGCCAGCAGCTTAGTAGATGGGGCCAATGGCTACACCTTC	CASSLVDGANGYTF
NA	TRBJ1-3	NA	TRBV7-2	TGTGCCAGCAGCTTAGCGAGGGGAGGGGGGTCTGGAAACACCATATATTTT	CASSLARGGGSGNTIYF
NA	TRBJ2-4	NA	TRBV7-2	TGTGCCAGCAGCTTAGGGGACTCTTCAAACATTCAGTACTTC	CASSLGDSSNIQYF
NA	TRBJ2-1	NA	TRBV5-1	TGCGCCAGCAGCCCGAGGGGGCTAGCGAAGGGATTCAGCTCCTACAATGAGCAGTTCTTC	CASSPRGLAKGFSSYNEQFF
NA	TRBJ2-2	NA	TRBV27	TGTGCCAGCAGACGGGAGAGAGGGAGCACCGGGGAGCTGTTTTTT	CASRRERGSTGELFF
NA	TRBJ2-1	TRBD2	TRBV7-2	TGTGCCAGCAGCTTAGCGCTCAGCGGGAACTACAATGAGCAGTTCTTC	CASSLALSGNYNEQFF
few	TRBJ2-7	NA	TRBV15	TGTGCCACCAGCAGAGGCGGGACCGAAGTCTCCTACGAGCAGTACTTC	CATSRGGTEVSYEQYF
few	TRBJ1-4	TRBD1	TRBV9	TGTGCCAGCAGCGCAACGACAGGGGTGGGTGAAAAACTGTTTTTT	CASSATTGVGEKLFF
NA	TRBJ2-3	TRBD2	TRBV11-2	TGTGCCAGCAGCTCCCGGACTAGCAGGGATACGCAGTATTTT	CASSSRTSRDTQYF
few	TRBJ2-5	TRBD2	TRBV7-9	TGTGCCAGCAGCCAGTTGACTAGCGGGGGGATACAAGAGACCCAGTACTTC	CASSQLTSGGIQETQYF
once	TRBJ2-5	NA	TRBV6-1	TGTGCCAGCAGTGAATCGACAGCCCAAGAGACCCAGTACTTC	CASSESTAQETQYF
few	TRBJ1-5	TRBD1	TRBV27	TGTGCCAGCACCAGGACAGGGGATAGCAATCAGCCCCAGCATTTT	CASTRTGDSNQPQHF
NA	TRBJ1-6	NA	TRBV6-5	TGTGCCAGCACCCCGGGACTGAACTATAATTCACCCCTCCACTTT	CASTPGLNYNSPLHF
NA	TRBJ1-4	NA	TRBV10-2	TGCGCCAGCAGTGAGGGGGGCCATAATGAAAAACTGTTTTTT	CASSEGGHNEKLFF
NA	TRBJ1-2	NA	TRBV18	TGTGCCAGCTCACCACTGAATAGGGGATATGGCTACACCTTC	CASSPLNRGYGYTF
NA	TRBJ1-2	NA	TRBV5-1	TGCGCCAGCAGCTGGGGGGACCAGAACCCCTATGGCTACACCTTC	CASSWGDQNPYGYTF
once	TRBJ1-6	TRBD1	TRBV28	TGTGCCAGCAGTTTCACAGGGGGCGTGCCACCCCTCCACTTT	CASSFTGGVPPLHF
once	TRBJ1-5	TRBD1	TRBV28	TGTGCCAGCAGTCGAGGACAGGGAGGACAGCCCCAGCATTTT	CASSRGQGGQPQHF
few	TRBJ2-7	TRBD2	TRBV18	TGTGCCAGCTCAACGGGGGGGCTTGGCGAGCAGTACTTC	CASSTGGLGEQYF
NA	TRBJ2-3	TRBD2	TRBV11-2	TGTGCCAGCAGCTTAGGGGCACTAGCGGGAACAGATACGCAGTATTTT	CASSLGALAGTDTQYF
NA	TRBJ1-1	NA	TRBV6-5	TGTGCCAGCAGTCAATACACCACTGAAGCTTTCTTT	CASSQYTTEAFF
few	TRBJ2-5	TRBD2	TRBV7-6	TGTGCCAGCAGCTTATACGGGGGGAGACAAGAGACCCAGTACTTC	CASSLYGGRQETQYF